This T cell receptor (beta chain) is drawn from a study of cytomegalovirus exposure and HLA in healthy donors. Study summary: An analysis done earlier identified more than 100 million unique TCR beta sequences from 190 million or so T cells. Notes on the study in general: A later analysis found that most CMV-associated TCR beta chains appeared HLA-restricted. There were a few CMV-associated chains whose specificity for CMV antigens was confirmed in vitro. The study listed roughly 160 cytomegalovirus-associated TCR beta chains.

The primer mix had 60 Vbeta and 13 Jbeta primers. Assay: immunoSEQ multiplex PCR; the TCRdb copy retains only in-frame clones and omits some. Among roughly 200,000 clones listed, roughly 91% were seen once. Worth noting for this clone: Its specificity is unknown.

V was pared by 5 bases and J by 2 bases, with 12 bases between. Germline V gene lookup returns CDR1 SGHTA and CDR2 FQGNSA. This CDR3 is built from 15 residues. The receptor comes from a woman aged 18-29 years in good health and CMV-seronegative. The source material was PBMCs. The genes are TRBV7-2 and TRBJ1-4; D possibly corresponds to TRBD1 (5 bases). The CDR3 region has the DNA TGTGCCAGCAGCGGAAGGACACCGACTAATGAAAAACTGTTTTTT. Protein: CASSGRTPTNEKLFF.